This T cell receptor (beta chain) was captured by sequencing in a study of identical twins. The study, taken as a whole, reports: Low generation probability was overrepresented in out-of-frame alpha sequences shared by twins.

Comments on this clonotype: Antigen: not known.

The CDR3 totals 16 residues. The germline CDR1 and CDR2 sequences are SGHDT and YYEEEE. V was pared by 3 bases and J by 3 bases, with 7 bases of the junction left unmatched. The authors used template switching to add a universal primer site and gave cDNA unique molecular identifiers. Via MiXCR, TCRdb re-called the 5' RACE reads, giving one row per CDR3 protein. This sample has about 890,000 distinct CDR3 sequences, with 9% to 15% found just once. The same specimen was also included in a second study, on yellow fever vaccine responses in identical twins.

Sequencing was done on a sample of PBMCs. The V and J genes are TRBV5-6 and TRBJ2-7; 12 nucleotides agree with TRBD2. The sequence came from a woman between 18 and 30 years old in good health. CDR3 loop: CASSSKTSGSFYEQYF. The CDR3 bases are TGTGCCAGCAGCTCCAAGACTAGCGGGAGTTTCTACGAGCAGTACTTC.